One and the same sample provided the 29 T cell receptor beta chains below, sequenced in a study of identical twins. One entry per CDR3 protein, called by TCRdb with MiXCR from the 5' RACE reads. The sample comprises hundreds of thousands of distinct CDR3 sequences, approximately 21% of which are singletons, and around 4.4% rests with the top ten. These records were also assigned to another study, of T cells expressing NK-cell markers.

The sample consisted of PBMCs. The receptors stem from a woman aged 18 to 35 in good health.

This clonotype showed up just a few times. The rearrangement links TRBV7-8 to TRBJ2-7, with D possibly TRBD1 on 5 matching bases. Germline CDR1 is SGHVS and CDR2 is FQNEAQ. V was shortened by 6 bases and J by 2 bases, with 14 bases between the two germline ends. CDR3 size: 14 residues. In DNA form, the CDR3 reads TGTGCCAGCAGACAACAGGCGGCAACCTACGAGCAGTACTTC. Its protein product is CASRQQAATYEQYF.

In DNA form, the CDR3 reads TGCGCCAGCAGCCCGGGACCAACCGACGAGCAGTACTTC. Its protein is CASSPGPTDEQYF. This chain connects TRBV5-1 to TRBJ2-7, with D possibly being TRBD1 or TRBD2 (5 bases each). The CDR3 covers 13 residues. From germline, CDR1 is SGHRS and CDR2 YFSETQ. Trimming took 4 bases from V and 5 from J, leaving 13 bases between them. The full variable domain, with the rest looked up from reference TRBV5-1 and TRBJ2-7, is KAGVTQTPRYLIKTRGQQVTLSCSPISGHRSVSWYQQTPGQGLQFLFEYFSETQRNKGNFPGRFSGRQFSNSRSEMNVSTLELGDSALYLCASSPGPTDEQYFGPGTRLTVT.

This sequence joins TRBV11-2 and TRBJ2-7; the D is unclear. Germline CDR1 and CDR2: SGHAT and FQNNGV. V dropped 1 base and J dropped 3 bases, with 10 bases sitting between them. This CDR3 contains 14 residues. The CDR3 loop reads CASSLATIVYEQYF. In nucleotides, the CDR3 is TGTGCCAGCAGCTTAGCTACGATCGTCTACGAGCAGTACTTC.

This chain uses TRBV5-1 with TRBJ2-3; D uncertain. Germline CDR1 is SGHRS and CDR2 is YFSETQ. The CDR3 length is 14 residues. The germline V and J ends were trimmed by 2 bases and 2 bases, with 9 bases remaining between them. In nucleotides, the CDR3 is TGCGCCAGCAGCTTATCCAGGCCCACAGATACGCAGTATTTT. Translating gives CASSLSRPTDTQYF.

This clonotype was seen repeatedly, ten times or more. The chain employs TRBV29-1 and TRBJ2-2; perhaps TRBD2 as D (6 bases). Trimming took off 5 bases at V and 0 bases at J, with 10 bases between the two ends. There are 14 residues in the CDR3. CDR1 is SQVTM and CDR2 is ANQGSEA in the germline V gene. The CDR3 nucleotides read TGCAGCGTTCTTGGGACTCCGAACACCGGGGAGCTGTTTTTT. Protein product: CSVLGTPNTGELFF.

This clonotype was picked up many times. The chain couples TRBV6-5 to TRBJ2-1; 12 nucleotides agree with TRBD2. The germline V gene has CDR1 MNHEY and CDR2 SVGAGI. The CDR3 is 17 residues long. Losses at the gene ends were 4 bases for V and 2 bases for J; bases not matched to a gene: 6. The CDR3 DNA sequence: TGTGCCAGCAGTTCCAAATCTAGCGGGAGGGCCTACAATGAGCAGTTCTTC. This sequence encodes CASSSKSSGRAYNEQFF.

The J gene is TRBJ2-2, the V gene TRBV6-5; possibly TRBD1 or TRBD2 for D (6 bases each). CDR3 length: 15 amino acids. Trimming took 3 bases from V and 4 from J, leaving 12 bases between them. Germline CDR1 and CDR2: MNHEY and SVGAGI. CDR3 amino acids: CASSYTGRSTGELFF. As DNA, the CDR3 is TGTGCCAGCAGTTATACAGGGAGGAGCACCGGGGAGCTGTTTTTT.

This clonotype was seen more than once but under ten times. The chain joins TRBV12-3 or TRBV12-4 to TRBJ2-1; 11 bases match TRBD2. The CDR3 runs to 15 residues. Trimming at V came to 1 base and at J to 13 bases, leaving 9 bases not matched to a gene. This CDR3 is CASSLGLAGTFAQFF. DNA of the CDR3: TGTGCCAGCAGTTTAGGACTAGCGGGGACCTTCGCTCAGTTCTTC.

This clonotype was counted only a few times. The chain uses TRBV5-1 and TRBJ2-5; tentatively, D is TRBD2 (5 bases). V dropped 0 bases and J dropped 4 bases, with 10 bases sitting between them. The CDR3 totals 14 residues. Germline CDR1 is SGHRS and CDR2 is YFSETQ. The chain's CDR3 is CASSLAREGETQYF. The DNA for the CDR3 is TGCGCCAGCAGCTTGGCCCGGGAAGGAGAGACCCAGTACTTC. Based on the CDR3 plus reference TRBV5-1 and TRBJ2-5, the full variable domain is KAGVTQTPRYLIKTRGQQVTLSCSPISGHRSVSWYQQTPGQGLQFLFEYFSETQRNKGNFPGRFSGRQFSNSRSEMNVSTLELGDSALYLCASSLAREGETQYFGPGTRLLVL.

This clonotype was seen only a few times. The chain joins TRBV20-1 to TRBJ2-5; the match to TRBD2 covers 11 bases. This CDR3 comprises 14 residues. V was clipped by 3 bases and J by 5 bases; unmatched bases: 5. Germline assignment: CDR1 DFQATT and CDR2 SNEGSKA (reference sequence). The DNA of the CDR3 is TGCAGTGCTAGGGTACTAGCGGGGGAGGAGACCCAGTACTTC. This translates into CSARVLAGEETQYF.

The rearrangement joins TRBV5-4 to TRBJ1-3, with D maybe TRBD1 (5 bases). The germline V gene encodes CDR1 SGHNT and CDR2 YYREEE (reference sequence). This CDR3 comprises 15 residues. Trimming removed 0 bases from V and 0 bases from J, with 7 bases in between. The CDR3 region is CASSLGGDSGNTIYF. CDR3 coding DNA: TGTGCCAGCAGCTTGGGAGGGGACTCTGGAAACACCATATATTTT.

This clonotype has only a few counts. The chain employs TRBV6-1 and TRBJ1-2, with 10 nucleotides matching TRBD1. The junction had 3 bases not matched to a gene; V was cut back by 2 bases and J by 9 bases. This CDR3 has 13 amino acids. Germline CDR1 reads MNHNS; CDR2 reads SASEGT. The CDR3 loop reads CASSEWDRGSYTF. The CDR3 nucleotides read TGTGCCAGCAGTGAATGGGACAGGGGCAGCTACACCTTC.

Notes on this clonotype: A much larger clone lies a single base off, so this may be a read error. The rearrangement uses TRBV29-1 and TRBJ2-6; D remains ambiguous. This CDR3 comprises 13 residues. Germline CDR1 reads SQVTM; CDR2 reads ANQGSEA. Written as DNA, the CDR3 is TGCGGCGTTGCAGGCTCTGGGGCCAACGTCCTGACTTTC. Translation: CGVAGSGANVLTF.

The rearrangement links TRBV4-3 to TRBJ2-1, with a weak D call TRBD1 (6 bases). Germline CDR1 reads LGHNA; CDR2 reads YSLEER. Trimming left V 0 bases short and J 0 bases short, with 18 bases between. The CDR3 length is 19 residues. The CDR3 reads CASSQEPNTGWTSYNEQFF. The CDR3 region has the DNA TGCGCCAGCAGCCAAGAGCCCAACACAGGGTGGACCTCCTACAATGAGCAGTTCTTC.

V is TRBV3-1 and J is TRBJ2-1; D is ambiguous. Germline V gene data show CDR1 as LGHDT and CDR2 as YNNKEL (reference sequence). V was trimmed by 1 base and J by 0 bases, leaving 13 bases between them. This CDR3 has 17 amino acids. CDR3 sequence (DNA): TGTGCCAGCAGCCAAGTTTTTACACCGAGCTCCTACAATGAGCAGTTCTTC. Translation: CASSQVFTPSSYNEQFF.

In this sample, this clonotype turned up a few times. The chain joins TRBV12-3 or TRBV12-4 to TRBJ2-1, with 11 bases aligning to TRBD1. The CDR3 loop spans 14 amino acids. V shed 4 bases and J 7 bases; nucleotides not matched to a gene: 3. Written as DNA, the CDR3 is TGTGCCAGCAGTTGGGGACAGGGGGAGAATGAGCAGTTCTTC. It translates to CASSWGQGENEQFF.

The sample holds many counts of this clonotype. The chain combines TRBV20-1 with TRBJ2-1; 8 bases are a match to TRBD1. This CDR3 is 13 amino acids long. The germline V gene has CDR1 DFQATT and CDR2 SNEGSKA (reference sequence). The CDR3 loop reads CRVQGQADNEQFF. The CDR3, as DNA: TGCAGGGTACAGGGACAGGCTGACAATGAGCAGTTCTTC.

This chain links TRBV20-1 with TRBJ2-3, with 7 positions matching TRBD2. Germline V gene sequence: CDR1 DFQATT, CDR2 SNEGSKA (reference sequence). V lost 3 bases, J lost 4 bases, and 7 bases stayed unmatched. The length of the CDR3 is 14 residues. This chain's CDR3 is CSASGRAGADTQYF. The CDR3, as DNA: TGCAGTGCTAGTGGGAGGGCCGGCGCAGATACGCAGTATTTT.

The CDR3: CASSFGAGGEETQYF. In nucleotides, the CDR3 is TGTGCCAGCAGTTTTGGGGCAGGGGGAGAAGAGACCCAGTACTTC. The chain recombines TRBV12-3 or TRBV12-4 with TRBJ2-5; 7 positions agree with TRBD1. The J segment lost 3 bases and the V segment lost 3 bases, leaving 7 bases of the junction unmatched. The CDR3 sequence is 15 residues long.

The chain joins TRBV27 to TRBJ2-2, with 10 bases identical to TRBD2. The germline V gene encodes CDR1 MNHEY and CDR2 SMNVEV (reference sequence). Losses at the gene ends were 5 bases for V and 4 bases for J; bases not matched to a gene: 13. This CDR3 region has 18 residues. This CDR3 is CASSSSGLAQGGTGELFF. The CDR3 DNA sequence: TGTGCCAGCAGTAGCTCGGGACTAGCGCAAGGGGGCACCGGGGAGCTGTTTTTT.

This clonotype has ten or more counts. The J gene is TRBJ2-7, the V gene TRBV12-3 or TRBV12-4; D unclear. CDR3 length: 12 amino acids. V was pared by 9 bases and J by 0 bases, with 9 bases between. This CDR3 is CASARSSYEQYF. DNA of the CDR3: TGTGCCAGTGCTAGGAGCTCCTACGAGCAGTACTTC.

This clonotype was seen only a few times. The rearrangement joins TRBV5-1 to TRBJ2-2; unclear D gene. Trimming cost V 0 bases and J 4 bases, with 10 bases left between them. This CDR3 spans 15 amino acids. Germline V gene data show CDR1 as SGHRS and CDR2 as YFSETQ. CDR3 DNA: TGCGCCAGCAGCTTGGCGGTACTGCGCACCGGGGAGCTGTTTTTT. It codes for CASSLAVLRTGELFF.

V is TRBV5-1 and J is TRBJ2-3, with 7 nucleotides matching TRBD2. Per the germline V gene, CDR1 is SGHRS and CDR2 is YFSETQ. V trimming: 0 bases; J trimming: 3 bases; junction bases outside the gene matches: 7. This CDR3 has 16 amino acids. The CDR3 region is CASSLASGGRTDTQYF. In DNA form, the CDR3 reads TGCGCCAGCAGCTTGGCCTCGGGGGGAAGGACAGATACGCAGTATTTT.

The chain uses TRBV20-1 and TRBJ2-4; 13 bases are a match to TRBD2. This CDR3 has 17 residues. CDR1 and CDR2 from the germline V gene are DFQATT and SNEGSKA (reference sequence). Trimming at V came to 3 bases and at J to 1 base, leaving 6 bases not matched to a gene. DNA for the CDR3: TGCAGTGCTAGGGGACTAGCGGGGAAGGGGGCCAAAAACATTCAGTACTTC. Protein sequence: CSARGLAGKGAKNIQYF.

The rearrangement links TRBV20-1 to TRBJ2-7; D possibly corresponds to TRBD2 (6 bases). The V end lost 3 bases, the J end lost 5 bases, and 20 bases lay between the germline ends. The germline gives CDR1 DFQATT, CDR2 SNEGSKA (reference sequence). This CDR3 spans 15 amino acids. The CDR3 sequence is CSARTPWGSGDEQYF. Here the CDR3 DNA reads TGCAGTGCTAGGACCCCGTGGGGGTCGGGGGACGAGCAGTACTTC.

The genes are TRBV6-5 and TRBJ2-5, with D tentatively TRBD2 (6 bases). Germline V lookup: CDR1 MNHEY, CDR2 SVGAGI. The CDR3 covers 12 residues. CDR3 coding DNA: TGTGCAGCAGGGTGGGGGGAAGAGACCCAGTACTTC. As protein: CAAGWGEETQYF.

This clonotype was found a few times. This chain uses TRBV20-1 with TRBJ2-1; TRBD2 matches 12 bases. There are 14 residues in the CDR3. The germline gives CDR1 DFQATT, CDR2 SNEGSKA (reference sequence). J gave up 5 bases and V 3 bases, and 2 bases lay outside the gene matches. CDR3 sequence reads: CSASLAGGDNEQFF. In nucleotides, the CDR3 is TGCAGTGCTAGCCTAGCGGGGGGGGACAATGAGCAGTTCTTC.

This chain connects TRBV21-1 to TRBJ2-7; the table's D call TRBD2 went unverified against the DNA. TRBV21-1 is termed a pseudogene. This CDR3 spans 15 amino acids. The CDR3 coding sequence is TGTGCCAGCAGTAGAAGGACTAGCGGGTGCTACGAGCAGTACTTC. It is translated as CASSRRTSGCYEQYF.

This CDR3 is CASSQEAGDRTDTQYF. The CDR3 DNA sequence: TGTGCCAGCAGCCAAGAAGCGGGGGACCGCACAGATACGCAGTATTTT. This chain connects TRBV4-2 to TRBJ2-3, with 8 positions matching TRBD2. V trimming: 0 bases; J trimming: 1 base; junction bases outside the gene matches: 3. CDR3 length: 16 amino acids. The germline V gene has CDR1 LGHNA and CDR2 YNFKEQ.